These T cell receptor beta chains were read from a single sample in a study of T cell repertoires in cytomegalovirus infection. Antigens for these TCRs are unknown. TCRdb reprocessed the reads with MiXCR, giving one entry per CDR3 protein. The sample lists about 310,000 distinct CDR3 sequences, 25% occurring once. This sample comprised cultured PBMCs, obtained from culture after CMV antigen stimulation. The receptor source for this set is a human donor in good health (CMV status not recorded). Some clones in this sample may be carry-over from other donors' samples. CDR3s include the opening cysteine and the closing phenylalanine or tryptophan. Fields, in order: clone size, D gene, J gene, V gene, CDR3 protein, CDR3 DNA. A D gene is named only where the DNA matches it firmly. Part of the rows lack a size; the others show once, few, many or a class for expanded clones.

>.|TRBD2|TRBJ2-7|TRBV5-6
CASWTSGAYEQYF
TGTGCCAGTTGGACTAGCGGGGCCTACGAGCAGTACTTC
>few|.|TRBJ1-5|TRBV20-1
CSARPRGPRSYQPQHF
TGCAGTGCTAGACCCCGCGGACCTCGGAGTTATCAGCCCCAGCATTTT
>.|TRBD2|TRBJ2-7|TRBV6-8
CASSTGGPSYEQYF
TGTGCCAGCAGCACGGGAGGGCCCTCCTACGAGCAGTACTTC
>.|.|TRBJ1-2|TRBV29-1
CSVEARMGYTF
TGCAGCGTTGAGGCCAGGATGGGCTACACCTTC
>.|.|TRBJ2-1|TRBV11-2
CASSLEARPFYGNEQFF
TGTGCCAGCAGCTTAGAAGCTAGACCCTTTTACGGCAATGAGCAGTTCTTC
>many|.|TRBJ1-1|TRBV7-2
CASSLLPQPLNTEAFF
TGTGCCAGCAGCTTACTTCCCCAACCTTTGAACACTGAAGCTTTCTTT
>.|TRBD2|TRBJ2-1|TRBV20-1
CSARDVGTSGSHYNEQFF
TGCAGTGCTAGAGATGTTGGGACTAGCGGGAGCCACTACAATGAGCAGTTCTTC
>.|.|TRBJ1-3|TRBV7-6
CASSRDPLSSGNTIYF
TGTGCCAGCAGCCGTGATCCCCTATCCTCTGGAAACACCATATATTTT
>few|.|TRBJ1-5|TRBV7-2
CASSPGGHSNQPQHF
TGTGCCAGCAGCCCTGGGGGTCATAGCAATCAGCCCCAGCATTTT
>few|.|TRBJ1-2|TRBV24-1
CATSDSGVGYGYTF
TGTGCCACCAGTGATTCTGGGGTCGGCTATGGCTACACCTTC
>.|.|TRBJ2-5|TRBV19
CASSTTGGAQYF
TGTGCCAGTAGTACGACAGGAGGGGCCCAGTACTTC
>few|.|TRBJ2-3|TRBV15
CATRRGTYSTDTQYF
TGTGCCACCAGAAGGGGGACCTATAGCACAGATACGCAGTATTTT
>many|.|TRBJ2-3|TRBV7-6
CASSLELGSTDTQYF
TGTGCCAGCAGCTTAGAGTTGGGGAGCACAGATACGCAGTATTTT
>few|TRBD2|TRBJ2-7|TRBV28
CASTQMTAGVQYEQYF
TGTGCCAGCACCCAAATGACAGCGGGAGTTCAGTACGAGCAGTACTTC
>many|.|TRBJ2-2|TRBV7-2
CASSLGRNSNTGELFF
TGTGCCAGCAGCTTGGGTCGGAACAGCAACACCGGGGAGCTGTTTTTT
>.|.|TRBJ2-3|TRBV6-4
CASSPTGSSTDTQYF
TGTGCCAGCAGTCCCACAGGGTCCAGCACAGATACGCAGTATTTT
>few|.|TRBJ2-1|TRBV4-1
CASSLRLGGMGYNEQFF
TGCGCCAGCAGCCTTAGACTCGGGGGAATGGGGTACAATGAGCAGTTCTTC
>.|.|TRBJ2-5|TRBV12-3/TRBV12-4
CASGLDEETQYF
TGTGCCAGTGGATTAGACGAAGAGACCCAGTACTTC
>many|TRBD1|TRBJ2-6|TRBV6-2/TRBV6-3
CARHFWTGDRDVLTF
TGTGCCCGTCACTTTTGGACAGGGGACAGGGACGTCCTGACTTTC
>.|TRBD2|TRBJ2-5|TRBV28
CASSRLAGGEETQYF
TGTGCCAGCAGTCGACTAGCGGGAGGGGAAGAGACCCAGTACTTC
>.|.|TRBJ1-6|TRBV5-1
CASSLPGNSYNSPLHF
TGCGCCAGCAGCTTGCCTGGAAACTCCTATAATTCACCCCTCCACTTT
>.|.|TRBJ1-1|TRBV20-1
CSAPTVTEAFF
TGCAGTGCGCCGACTGTCACTGAAGCTTTCTTT
>.|.|TRBJ1-4|TRBV28
CASTATPQNGEKLFF
TGTGCCAGCACCGCCACCCCCCAGAATGGTGAAAAACTGTTTTTT
>few|.|TRBJ2-6|TRBV19
CASNPGANVLTF
TGTGCCAGTAATCCGGGGGCCAACGTCCTGACTTTC
>many|TRBD1|TRBJ2-7|TRBV7-2
CASSRHRGKGSYEQYF
TGTGCCAGCAGCCGGCACAGGGGAAAAGGGTCCTACGAGCAGTACTTC
>few|TRBD1|TRBJ2-7|TRBV6-2/TRBV6-3
CASSRDRAFYEQYF
TGTGCCAGCAGCCGGGACAGGGCCTTCTACGAGCAGTACTTC